Listed below are T cell receptor beta chains from one sample, sequenced in a study of T cells in Graves' hyperthyroidism and ophthalmopathy. A single record per CDR3 protein comes from TCRdb applying MiXCR to the multiplex PCR reads. The sample carries roughly 650,000 distinct CDR3 sequences, roughly 16% recorded once. Sequencing was performed on blood. All receptors derive from a woman between 40 and 50 years old with Graves' ophthalmopathy. The CDR3 runs from the conserved cysteine through the conserved F or W. The D gene is left open where the match is weak. Rows may omit the clone size; those that give it use once, few, many or a size class.

d_gene: .
j_gene: TRBJ2-3
v_gene: TRBV6-1
abundance: many
CDR3nt: TGTGCCAGCAGACCTCAGGGTTCCACAGATACGCAGTATTTT
CDR3aa: CASRPQGSTDTQYF

d_gene: TRBD1
j_gene: TRBJ1-3
v_gene: TRBV12-5
abundance: few
CDR3nt: TGTGCTAGTGGCCCCGGACAGGGCTCTGGAAACACCATATATTTT
CDR3aa: CASGPGQGSGNTIYF

d_gene: .
j_gene: TRBJ2-7
v_gene: TRBV20-1
abundance: many
CDR3nt: TGCAGTGCTAGAGAATTGGGCAACTCTTACGAGCAGTACTTC
CDR3aa: CSARELGNSYEQYF

d_gene: .
j_gene: TRBJ2-6
v_gene: TRBV5-6
abundance: few
CDR3nt: TGTGCCAGCAGCCGGGCCACCACCTCTGGAGCCAACGTCCTGACTTTC
CDR3aa: CASSRATTSGANVLTF

d_gene: TRBD1
j_gene: TRBJ1-5
v_gene: TRBV2
abundance: .
CDR3nt: TGTGCCAGCACCCTCAAGACAGGGCATCAGCCCCAGCATTTT
CDR3aa: CASTLKTGHQPQHF

d_gene: TRBD1
j_gene: TRBJ2-6
v_gene: TRBV2
abundance: many
CDR3nt: TGTGCCAGCCACGAGACAGGGGGGAACGTCCTGACTTTC
CDR3aa: CASHETGGNVLTF

d_gene: .
j_gene: TRBJ2-2
v_gene: TRBV3-1
abundance: once
CDR3nt: TGTGCCAGCACTAGTACCGGGGAGCTGTCTTTT
CDR3aa: CASTSTGELSF

d_gene: TRBD1
j_gene: TRBJ2-3
v_gene: TRBV6-2/TRBV6-3
abundance: .
CDR3nt: TGTGCCAGCACTTCCGGGCAGGGGGCGAATACGCAGTATTTT
CDR3aa: CASTSGQGANTQYF

d_gene: .
j_gene: TRBJ1-1
v_gene: TRBV6-1
abundance: many
CDR3nt: TGTGCCAGCAGTGAGGCCACGGGGGACACTGAAGCTTTCTTT
CDR3aa: CASSEATGDTEAFF

d_gene: .
j_gene: TRBJ2-7
v_gene: TRBV5-1
abundance: many
CDR3nt: TGCGCCAGCAGCTTGGGGGGGGGGCAAGTGCACGAGCAGTACTTC
CDR3aa: CASSLGGGQVHEQYF

d_gene: .
j_gene: TRBJ1-1
v_gene: TRBV7-6
abundance: many
CDR3nt: TGTGCCAGCAGCTCAGCGACGTACGATGAAGCTTTCTTT
CDR3aa: CASSSATYDEAFF

d_gene: .
j_gene: TRBJ1-2
v_gene: TRBV9
abundance: .
CDR3nt: TGTGCCAGCAGCGGCGGCCCATTTTCCTATGGCTACACCTTC
CDR3aa: CASSGGPFSYGYTF

d_gene: .
j_gene: TRBJ1-2
v_gene: TRBV7-2
abundance: few
CDR3nt: TGTGCCAGCAGCTTAACCCTAAAAAAGTCGGGCTACACCTTC
CDR3aa: CASSLTLKKSGYTF

d_gene: .
j_gene: TRBJ1-5
v_gene: TRBV3-1
abundance: many
CDR3nt: TGTGCCAGCAGCCAAGGACAGCCCAATCAGCCCCAGCATTTT
CDR3aa: CASSQGQPNQPQHF

d_gene: .
j_gene: TRBJ2-5
v_gene: TRBV2
abundance: many
CDR3nt: TGTGCCAGCATTGGGGGCGGCAAAGAGACCCAGTACTTC
CDR3aa: CASIGGGKETQYF

d_gene: TRBD1
j_gene: TRBJ1-5
v_gene: TRBV4-1
abundance: .
CDR3nt: TGCGCCAGCAGCCAAGGCGCCGGGACAGGGGTAATGCAGCCCCAGCATTTT
CDR3aa: CASSQGAGTGVMQPQHF

d_gene: .
j_gene: TRBJ2-3
v_gene: TRBV6-2/TRBV6-3
abundance: many
CDR3nt: TGTGCCAGCAGTTACTCCTGGACGGCAGATACGCAGTATTTT
CDR3aa: CASSYSWTADTQYF

d_gene: .
j_gene: TRBJ2-7
v_gene: TRBV3-1
abundance: .
CDR3nt: TGTGCCAGCAGCCGAAGACAGGCTCAGGGCGAGCAGTACTTC
CDR3aa: CASSRRQAQGEQYF

d_gene: .
j_gene: TRBJ2-2
v_gene: TRBV19
abundance: .
CDR3nt: TGTGCCAGTGAGGACGGGGAGCTGTTTTTT
CDR3aa: CASEDGELFF

d_gene: TRBD1
j_gene: TRBJ2-2
v_gene: TRBV5-1
abundance: once
CDR3nt: TGCGCCAGCAGCGTAACAGGGGGAAGGAACACCGGGGAGCTGTTTTTT
CDR3aa: CASSVTGGRNTGELFF

d_gene: TRBD1
j_gene: TRBJ1-2
v_gene: TRBV9
abundance: .
CDR3nt: TGTGCCAGCAGCGTAGAGTCCGGGACAGGCAATGGCTACACCTTC
CDR3aa: CASSVESGTGNGYTF

d_gene: .
j_gene: TRBJ1-5
v_gene: TRBV6-5
abundance: .
CDR3nt: TGTGCCAGCAGTTATACTGGGCCCCAGCATTTT
CDR3aa: CASSYTGPQHF

d_gene: TRBD2
j_gene: TRBJ2-3
v_gene: TRBV7-4
abundance: many
CDR3nt: TGTGCCAGCACCCGACTAGCGGTTCTTCTCACAGATACGCAGTATTTT
CDR3aa: CASTRLAVLLTDTQYF

d_gene: TRBD1
j_gene: TRBJ2-7
v_gene: TRBV11-2
abundance: many
CDR3nt: TGTGCCAGCAGCTCGTCCGGGACAGTCAGATACGAGCAGTACTTC
CDR3aa: CASSSSGTVRYEQYF

d_gene: .
j_gene: TRBJ1-1
v_gene: TRBV20-1
abundance: .
CDR3nt: TGCAGTGCTAGGTTGCGGGGAGGGGAGACCCTGAACACTGAAGCTTTCTTT
CDR3aa: CSARLRGGETLNTEAFF

d_gene: TRBD1
j_gene: TRBJ1-1
v_gene: TRBV3-1
abundance: many
CDR3nt: TGTGCCAGCAGCCATCGGACAGGGAGAATGGTCGGGCCTAACACTGAAGCTTTCTTT
CDR3aa: CASSHRTGRMVGPNTEAFF

d_gene: TRBD2
j_gene: TRBJ2-7
v_gene: TRBV5-1
abundance: many
CDR3nt: TGCGCCAGCAGCTTTCTTGGGACTAGCGGGCTTGAGCAGTACTTC
CDR3aa: CASSFLGTSGLEQYF

d_gene: TRBD1
j_gene: TRBJ2-3
v_gene: TRBV13
abundance: .
CDR3nt: TGTGCCAGCAGCCTCCCGGACAGGATCACAGATACGCAGTATTTT
CDR3aa: CASSLPDRITDTQYF

d_gene: .
j_gene: TRBJ1-5
v_gene: TRBV28
abundance: many
CDR3nt: TGTGCCAGCAGTTTAGGGGGCGCGAATATACAGCCCCAGCATTTT
CDR3aa: CASSLGGANIQPQHF

d_gene: TRBD1
j_gene: TRBJ1-3
v_gene: TRBV20-1
abundance: many
CDR3nt: TGCAGTGCTCTCCCTCAGGGGGCGGCTGGAAACACCATATATTTT
CDR3aa: CSALPQGAAGNTIYF

d_gene: .
j_gene: TRBJ1-1
v_gene: TRBV12-3/TRBV12-4
abundance: .
CDR3nt: TGTGCCAGCAGCCTCATCCTCAGGGAAGGGTCCGGGAAAGCTTTCTTT
CDR3aa: CASSLILREGSGKAFF

d_gene: TRBD2
j_gene: TRBJ2-3
v_gene: TRBV7-9
abundance: .
CDR3nt: TGTGCCAGCAGCCCAGGACTAGGAAACACAGATACGCAGTATTTT
CDR3aa: CASSPGLGNTDTQYF

d_gene: TRBD2
j_gene: TRBJ2-3
v_gene: TRBV4-2
abundance: few
CDR3nt: TGTGCCAGCAGCCAAGATTGGACTAGCGGCACAGATACGCAGTATTTT
CDR3aa: CASSQDWTSGTDTQYF

d_gene: .
j_gene: TRBJ2-5
v_gene: TRBV28
abundance: few
CDR3nt: TGTGCCAGTCGGACCGTCCAAGAGACCCAGTACTTC
CDR3aa: CASRTVQETQYF

d_gene: .
j_gene: TRBJ2-1
v_gene: TRBV5-8
abundance: .
CDR3nt: TGTGCCAGCAGCTCCATCAGTACTAGTATCGATGAGCAGTTCTTC
CDR3aa: CASSSISTSIDEQFF

d_gene: .
j_gene: TRBJ2-2
v_gene: TRBV2
abundance: .
CDR3nt: TGTGCCAGCAGTCAGGGTTATTCCGGGGAGCTGTTTTTT
CDR3aa: CASSQGYSGELFF